This T cell receptor beta chain emerged from a study of blood T cell repertoires in COVID-19. The CDR3 is 14 residues long. Germline CDR1 reads WSHSY; CDR2 reads SAAADI. Trimming took 8 bases from V and 4 from J; bases not matched to a gene: 7. Profiling relied on immunoSEQ multiplex PCR, and the TCRdb table lists in-frame clones only, not all of them. Of about 120,000 clones listed, roughly 89% are singletons. The material sequenced was peripheral blood. The chain couples TRBV10-2 to TRBJ2-1, with TRBD2 matching over 8 bases. This clonotype originated in a woman in her 50s with acute or convalescent COVID-19. CDR3 coding DNA: TGCGCCAGCGCGGCGGGGGGAGTATACAATGAGCAGTTCTTC. This codes for CASAAGGVYNEQFF.